The rows below give T cell receptor beta chains drawn from one sample of a study of Ad26.COV2.S vaccination and SARS-CoV-2 variants. TCRdb's copy holds only in-frame clones and misses some; the assay was immunoSEQ multiplex PCR. The sample records 440,000 or so clones, 90% being singletons. The input for sequencing was peripheral blood, taken in a trial of Ad26.COV2.S vaccine versus placebo. These receptors came from a person between 18 and 60 years old who received the Ad26.COV2.S COVID-19 vaccine or a placebo. Each CDR3 is given with its conserved first and last residue. A D gene is named only where the DNA matches it firmly. Some rows mark clone size as missing; the rest say once, few, many or name a class of expanded clone.

>TRBV28|TRBJ1-2|-|TRBD1
TGTGCCAGCACCTTCGGAGGCGGGACAGGGTACGGCTACACCTTC
CASTFGGGTGYGYTF
>TRBV30|TRBJ2-5|-|-
TGTGCCTGGAGTGGCCCGACAGTGGAGGGGGAGACCCAGTACTTC
CAWSGPTVEGETQYF
>TRBV5-4|TRBJ1-5|-|TRBD1
TGTGCCAGCACGCCCGAAGTGACAGGGTTGGGCAATCAGCCCCAGCATTTT
CASTPEVTGLGNQPQHF
>TRBV27|TRBJ2-7|-|-
TGTGCCAGCAGTCCCCGGACTTATTCCTACGAGCAGTACTTC
CASSPRTYSYEQYF
>TRBV7-2|TRBJ1-1|-|TRBD1
TGTGCCAGCAGCTCCCGGGGGACAGGATTTGGCACTGAAGCTTTCTTT
CASSSRGTGFGTEAFF
>TRBV6-2/TRBV6-3|TRBJ2-7|-|-
TGTGCCAGCAGTTACGTGGGAGTCTACGAGCAGTACTTC
CASSYVGVYEQYF
>TRBV28|TRBJ2-3|-|TRBD1
TGTGCCAGCAAGGGGACAGAAACCACAGATACGCAGTATTTT
CASKGTETTDTQYF
>TRBV2|TRBJ1-1|-|-
TGTGCCAGCAGTGTCGTAACAGGGAGTGGTGAAGCTTTCTTT
CASSVVTGSGEAFF
>TRBV5-1|TRBJ2-5|once|TRBD2
TGCGCCAGCAGCCCCGGACTAGCGGGAGGCCTTTACCAAGAGACCCAGTACTTC
CASSPGLAGGLYQETQYF
>TRBV5-8|TRBJ2-1|few|-
TGTGCCAGCAGCTTAGGAGAACCCTACAATGAGCAGTTCTTC
CASSLGEPYNEQFF
>TRBV7-2|TRBJ1-5|-|-
TGTGCCAGCAGCGACGGACAAAGGTTCAATCAGCCCCAGCATTTT
CASSDGQRFNQPQHF
>TRBV4-3|TRBJ1-1|-|TRBD1
TGCGCCAGCAGCCAAGACAGGGGGCCGCGGACTGAAGCTTTCTTT
CASSQDRGPRTEAFF
>TRBV5-3|TRBJ1-5|-|TRBD1
TGTGCCAGAAGCCCCCCGGGACAGGGGGCCTGGGGCAGCAATCAGCCCCAGCATTTT
CARSPPGQGAWGSNQPQHF
>TRBV28|TRBJ2-6|-|-
TGTGCCAGCAGTTTAGCGCTCCTCTCTGGGGCCAACGTCCTGACTTTC
CASSLALLSGANVLTF
>TRBV5-1|TRBJ2-6|-|-
TGCGCCAGCAGCTCGCTGGGTGCCGGGGCCAACGTCCTGACTTTC
CASSSLGAGANVLTF
>TRBV5-6|TRBJ2-5|few|TRBD2
TGTGCCAGCAGCTGGGGACTAGCGGGACAAGAGACCCAGTACTTC
CASSWGLAGQETQYF
>TRBV2|TRBJ2-1|-|-
TGTGCCAGCAGTTCTGATAGGGGGGTACACAATGAGCAGTTCTTC
CASSSDRGVHNEQFF
>TRBV6-5|TRBJ2-7|-|-
TGTGCCAGTCTGACAGGACGAGGCCCTACCTACGAGCAGTACTTC
CASLTGRGPTYEQYF
>TRBV27|TRBJ2-7|-|TRBD2
TGTGCCAGCAGTTTCACTAGCGGGAAGTACGAGCAGTACTTC
CASSFTSGKYEQYF
>TRBV7-2|TRBJ2-7|-|-
TGTGCCAGCAGCTTACAGACGACCGCATCCTACGAGCAGTACTTC
CASSLQTTASYEQYF
>TRBV28|TRBJ1-4|-|TRBD1
TGTGCCAGCAGTTTGGCAGGGGGGGCAACTAATGAAAAACTGTTTTTT
CASSLAGGATNEKLFF
>TRBV5-1|TRBJ2-7|-|-
TGCGCCAGCAGCTCCTCGGACGGGACCTACGAGCAGTACTTC
CASSSSDGTYEQYF
>TRBV9|TRBJ2-2|-|-
TGTGCCAGCAGCGTAGTAGGGGAGTCCGGGGAGCTGTTTTTT
CASSVVGESGELFF
>TRBV6-2/TRBV6-3|TRBJ1-1|-|-
TGTGCCAGCAGTTACACCGAAGGGGGGACTGAAGCTTTCTTT
CASSYTEGGTEAFF
>TRBV19|TRBJ2-2|-|TRBD1
TGTGCCAGTAGTATGGACAGGGCAGGCGGGGAGCTGTTTTTT
CASSMDRAGGELFF
>TRBV5-4|TRBJ1-1|-|-
TGTGCCAGCAGCTTGGAGGCAGACCCTGAAGCTTTCTTT
CASSLEADPEAFF
>TRBV19|TRBJ2-3|-|-
TGTGCCAGTAAGTGGGCGAGCACAGATACGCAGTATTTT
CASKWASTDTQYF
>TRBV10-3|TRBJ2-2|-|TRBD1
TGTGCCATCAGGGACCTCAGGGGGCGAGACACCGGGGAGCTGTTTTTT
CAIRDLRGRDTGELFF
>TRBV9|TRBJ2-4|-|-
TGTGCCAGCAGCGTAGGTGTCAGTAAAAACATTCAGTACTTC
CASSVGVSKNIQYF
>TRBV28|TRBJ2-7|-|TRBD2
TGTGCCAGCATTGCTAGCGGTAGATACGAGCAGTACTTC
CASIASGRYEQYF
>TRBV19|TRBJ1-1|-|-
TGTGCCAGTAGTATCCGGGACACTGAAGCTTTCTTT
CASSIRDTEAFF
>TRBV7-9|TRBJ2-5|-|TRBD2
TGTGCCAGCAGCTTACTGAGGGGACTAGCTCAAGAGACCCAGTACTTC
CASSLLRGLAQETQYF